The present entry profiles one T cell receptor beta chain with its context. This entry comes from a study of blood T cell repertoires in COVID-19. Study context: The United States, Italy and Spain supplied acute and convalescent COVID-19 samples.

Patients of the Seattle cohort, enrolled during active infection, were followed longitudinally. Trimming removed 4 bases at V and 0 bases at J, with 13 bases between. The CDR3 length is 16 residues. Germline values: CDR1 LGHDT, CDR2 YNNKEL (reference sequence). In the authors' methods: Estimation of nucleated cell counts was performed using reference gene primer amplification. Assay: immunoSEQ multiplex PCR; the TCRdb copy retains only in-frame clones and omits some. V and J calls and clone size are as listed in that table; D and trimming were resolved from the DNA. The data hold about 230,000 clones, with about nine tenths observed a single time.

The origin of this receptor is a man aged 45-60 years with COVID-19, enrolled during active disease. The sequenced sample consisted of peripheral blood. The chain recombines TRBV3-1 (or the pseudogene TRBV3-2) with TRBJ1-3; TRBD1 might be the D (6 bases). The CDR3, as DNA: TGTGCCAGCAGCCCTCTTTGGACAGACTCTGGAAACACCATATATTTT. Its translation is CASSPLWTDSGNTIYF.